This entry lists 7 T cell receptor beta chains sequenced from one sample in a study of shared clonotypes between healthy human individuals. Sequenced by immunoSEQ multiplex PCR; TCRdb stores in-frame clones only, minus some. The sample contains under 2,500,000 clones, 90% to 96% of which appear only once. Sequenced sample: naive CD4+ T cells sorted from blood. Subset given: CD45RA+ positively selected. The receptors originated from a man in his late teens or twenties in good health.

The chain combines TRBV6-6 with TRBJ1-1; 10 bases line up with TRBD1. The CDR3 contains 15 residues. CDR1 is MNHNY, CDR2 SVGAGI, per germline (reference sequence). V shed 2 bases and J 4 bases; nucleotides not matched to a gene: 4. The CDR3 loop is CASSYNRDRGTEAFF. The DNA of the CDR3 is TGTGCCAGCAGTTACAACCGGGACAGGGGCACTGAAGCTTTCTTT.

The genes are TRBV5-5 and TRBJ2-4, with no clear D. Per the germline V gene, CDR1 is SGHKS and CDR2 is YYEKEE (reference sequence). This CDR3 spans 17 amino acids. V was pared by 0 bases and J by 2 bases, with 15 bases between. CDR3 coding DNA: TGTGCCAGCAGCTTGGAGTGGTTTGATGAAACCAAAAACATTCAGTACTTC. As protein: CASSLEWFDETKNIQYF.

This clone was observed once. In nucleotides, the CDR3 is TGCGCCAGCAGCTTGTCAGCCGGGACAGGCTCCTACAATGAGCAGTTCTTC. Protein product: CASSLSAGTGSYNEQFF. V and J are TRBV5-1 and TRBJ2-1; 8 bases fit TRBD1. Germline V lookup: CDR1 SGHRS, CDR2 YFSETQ. The CDR3 has 17 residues. V shed 1 base, J shed 0 bases, and the junction held 6 bases outside the gene matches. The full variable domain, its missing parts supplied by reference TRBV5-1 and TRBJ2-1, is KAGVTQTPRYLIKTRGQQVTLSCSPISGHRSVSWYQQTPGQGLQFLFEYFSETQRNKGNFPGRFSGRQFSNSRSEMNVSTLELGDSALYLCASSLSAGTGSYNEQFFGPGTRLTVL.

The chain employs TRBV9 and TRBJ1-3, with D tentatively TRBD1 (5 bases). CDR1 and CDR2 (germline): SGDLS, YYNGEE. The V gene lost 0 bases and the J gene lost 2 bases, with 9 bases spanning the gap. The CDR3 sequence is 15 residues long. The CDR3 DNA follows: TGTGCCAGCAGCGTAGCGGGGGACGCTGGAAACACCATATATTTT. Protein sequence: CASSVAGDAGNTIYF.

The count of this clone is one. The same CDR3 arises from other DNA sequences in this sample as well. The chain recombines TRBV19 with TRBJ2-7; 9 nucleotides match TRBD1. Germline CDR1 reads LNHDA; CDR2 reads SQIVND (reference sequence). After removal of 3 bases from V and 0 bases from J, the junction contained 0 bases not matched to a gene. CDR3 size: 14 residues. CDR3 bases: TGTGCCAGTAGTATGGGACAGGGCTCCTACGAGCAGTACTTC. Its protein product is CASSMGQGSYEQYF.

The J gene is TRBJ1-2, the V gene TRBV30; D gene ambiguous. The germline CDR1 and CDR2 sequences are GTSNPN and SVGIG (reference sequence). V lost 0 bases and J 4 bases, leaving 12 bases between the germline ends. The CDR3 is 14 amino acids. CDR3 residues: CAWSVNGGPYGYTF. CDR3 DNA: TGTGCCTGGAGTGTAAACGGAGGGCCCTATGGCTACACCTTC. Complete variable domain (other parts from reference TRBV30 and TRBJ1-2): SQTIHQWPATLVQPVGSPLSLECTVEGTSNPNLYWYRQAAGRGLQLLFYSVGIGQISSEVPQNLSASRPQDRQFILSSKKLLLSDSGFYLCAWSVNGGPYGYTFGSGTRLTVV.

The V call is TRBV5-4, the J call TRBJ2-5; TRBD2 aligns across 8 bases. The germline V gene encodes CDR1 SGHNT and CDR2 YYREEE (reference sequence). Trimming at V came to 4 bases and at J to 0 bases, leaving 14 bases not matched to a gene. The CDR3 has 18 amino acids. The CDR3 DNA follows: TGTGCCAGCAGCGCCGGAGGGAAACTAGCGGCGAACCAAGAGACCCAGTACTTC. Protein product: CASSAGGKLAANQETQYF.